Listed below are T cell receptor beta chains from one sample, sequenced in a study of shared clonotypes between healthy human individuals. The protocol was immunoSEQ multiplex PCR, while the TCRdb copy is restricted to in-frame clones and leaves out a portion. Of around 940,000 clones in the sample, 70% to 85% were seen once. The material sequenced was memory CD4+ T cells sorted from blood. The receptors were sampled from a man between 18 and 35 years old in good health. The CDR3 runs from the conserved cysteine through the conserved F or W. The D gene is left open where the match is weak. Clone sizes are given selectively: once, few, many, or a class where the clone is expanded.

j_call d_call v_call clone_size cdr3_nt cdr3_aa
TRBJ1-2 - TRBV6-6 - TGTGCCAGCAGTTCCCTGGTTGGGGAGGGGGACTATGGCTACACCTTC CASSSLVGEGDYGYTF
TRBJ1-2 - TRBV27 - TGTGCCAGCAGCTTGTCCCTGAGGGGGGCCTATGGCTACACCTTC CASSLSLRGAYGYTF
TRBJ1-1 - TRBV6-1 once TGTGCCAGCGGGAGCCCAGCCTGGAACACTGAAGCTTTCTTT CASGSPAWNTEAFF
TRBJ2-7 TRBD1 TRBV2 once TGTGCCAGCAGTAAGGACAGGGGACCGGTGGACGAGCAGTACTTC CASSKDRGPVDEQYF
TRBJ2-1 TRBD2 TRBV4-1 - TGCGCCAGCGGACTAGCGGCGAGCTCCTACAATGAGCAGTTCTTC CASGLAASSYNEQFF
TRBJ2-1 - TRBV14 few TGTGCCAGCAGCCAAGCGGAGTCGGTTTGGGGCAATGAGCAGTTCTTC CASSQAESVWGNEQFF
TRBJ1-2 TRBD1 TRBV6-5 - TGTGCCAGCAGTGGACCGGGACAGTCGGCTGGCTACACCTTC CASSGPGQSAGYTF
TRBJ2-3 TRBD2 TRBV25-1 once TGTGCCAGCAGTAGACTAGCGAGCACAGATACGCAGTATTTT CASSRLASTDTQYF
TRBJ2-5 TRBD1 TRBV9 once TGTGCCAGCAGCGTGACAGGGGGAAGGGAGACCCAGTACTTC CASSVTGGRETQYF
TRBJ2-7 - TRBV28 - TGTGCCAGCAGTTTAGGGGGAGCAGCTAGTACATCCGAGCAGTACTTC CASSLGGAASTSEQYF
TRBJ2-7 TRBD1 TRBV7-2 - TGTGCCAGCAGCTCGGACAGGGGTACCTACGAGCAGTACTTC CASSSDRGTYEQYF
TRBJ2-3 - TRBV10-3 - TGTGCCATCAGTGGGACTACCTTTGAAGATACGCAGTATTTT CAISGTTFEDTQYF
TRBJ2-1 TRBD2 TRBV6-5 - TGTGCCAGCAGTTCAACTAGCGGGGGTTACAATGAGCAGTTCTTC CASSSTSGGYNEQFF
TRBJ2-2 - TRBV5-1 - TGCGCCAGCAGCCGAGGGCTAGCCGCGAACACCGGGGAGCTGTTTTTT CASSRGLAANTGELFF
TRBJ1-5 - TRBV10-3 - TGTGCCATCAGTGATGGGGACACAAATCAGCCCCAGCATTTT CAISDGDTNQPQHF
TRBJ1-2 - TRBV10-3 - TGTGCCATCGGGGAGACAGGTATCTATGGCTACACCTTC CAIGETGIYGYTF
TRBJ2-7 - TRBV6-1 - TGTGCCAGCGCTCAGGGTTTCTACGAGCAGTACTTC CASAQGFYEQYF
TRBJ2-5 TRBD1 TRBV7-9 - TGTGCCAGCAGCCCGACAGGGCTACAAGAGACCCAGTACTTC CASSPTGLQETQYF
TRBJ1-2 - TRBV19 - TGTGCCATACGGAGGGACTATGGCTACACCTTC CAIRRDYGYTF
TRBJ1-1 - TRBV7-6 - TGTGCCAGCAGCTTAGTTCGAGGGGAAGGCACTGAAGCTTTCTTT CASSLVRGEGTEAFF
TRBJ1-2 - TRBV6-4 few TGTGCCAGCACCCACGGCCCATCGTATGGCTACACCTTC CASTHGPSYGYTF
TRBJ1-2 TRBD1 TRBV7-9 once TGTGCCAGCAGCTTAGCTCCGGGACAGGGAATCGGGGGCTACACCTTC CASSLAPGQGIGGYTF
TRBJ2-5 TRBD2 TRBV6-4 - TGTGCCAGCGGACCGGGACTAGCGGGGGGGCTCCAAGAGACCCAGTACTTC CASGPGLAGGLQETQYF
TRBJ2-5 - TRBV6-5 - TGTGCCAGCAGAGACCGCCAAGAGACCCAGTACTTC CASRDRQETQYF
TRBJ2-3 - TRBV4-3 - TGCGCCAGCAGCCAAGAACCAGCGAGTGGAGATACGCAGTATTTT CASSQEPASGDTQYF
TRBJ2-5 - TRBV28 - TGTGCCAGCAGTTTTCCGGGCAGCCGGCAAGAGACCCAGTACTTC CASSFPGSRQETQYF
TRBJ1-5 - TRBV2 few TGTGCCAGCGCCGGGACTCAGAGCAATCAGCCCCAGCATTTT CASAGTQSNQPQHF
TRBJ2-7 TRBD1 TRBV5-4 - TGTGCCAGCAGCTTGGTTTGGCAGGGGGCCTACGAGCAGTACTTC CASSLVWQGAYEQYF
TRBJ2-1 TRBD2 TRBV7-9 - TGTGCCAGCAGCTTAGGGCTAGCGGATCGCTACAATGAGCAGTTCTTC CASSLGLADRYNEQFF
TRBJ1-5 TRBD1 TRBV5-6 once TGTGCCAGCAGCGAACAGACAGGGCAAAGCAATCAGCCCCAGCATTTT CASSEQTGQSNQPQHF
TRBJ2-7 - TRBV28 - TGTGCCAGCAGTTGGGGAAGGGTCGAGCAGTACTTC CASSWGRVEQYF
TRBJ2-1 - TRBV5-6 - TGTGCCAGCAGCCAGTGGGGGAGCCCCTACAATGAGCAGTTCTTC CASSQWGSPYNEQFF
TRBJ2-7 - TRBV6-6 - TGTGCCAGCAGTCCAACTAGTAACCACGAGCAGTACTTC CASSPTSNHEQYF
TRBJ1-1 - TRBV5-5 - TGTGCCAGCAGCGCCGCGCTGAACACTGAAGCTTTCTTT CASSAALNTEAFF
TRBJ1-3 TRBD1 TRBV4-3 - TGCGCCAGCAGCCAAGCTCTCCAGGGGGCTGGAAACACCATATATTTT CASSQALQGAGNTIYF
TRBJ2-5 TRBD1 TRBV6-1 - TGTGCCAGCAACCGACAGGGGGGACGAGAGACCCAGTACTTC CASNRQGGRETQYF
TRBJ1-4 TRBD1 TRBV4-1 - TGCGCCAGCAGCCCGGGACAGAGTAATGAAAAACTGTTTTTT CASSPGQSNEKLFF
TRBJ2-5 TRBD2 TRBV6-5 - TGTGCCAGCATCAATTCAGGGAGGGCAGAGACCCAGTACTTC CASINSGRAETQYF
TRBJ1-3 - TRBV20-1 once TGCAGTGCTAGGCAGATTAACACCATATATTTT CSARQINTIYF
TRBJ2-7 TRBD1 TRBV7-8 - TGTGCCAGCAGCTACATCTTGGACAGGGACCTCTTC CASSYILDRDLF
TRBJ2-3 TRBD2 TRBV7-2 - TGTGCCAGCAGCTTAGCGGGAGGGCCGGTAGATACGCAGTATTTT CASSLAGGPVDTQYF
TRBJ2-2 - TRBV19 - TGTGCCAGTCTCCGGGGAGGTACGAACACCGGGGAGCTGTTTTTT CASLRGGTNTGELFF
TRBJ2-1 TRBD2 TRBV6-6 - TGTGCCAGCAGTAGCGGGATCGCCCACAATGAGCAGTTCTTC CASSSGIAHNEQFF
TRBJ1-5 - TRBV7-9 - TGTGCCAGCAGCTTAGTCGGGGATAGCAATCAGCCCCAGCATTTT CASSLVGDSNQPQHF
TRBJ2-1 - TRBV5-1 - TGCGCCAGCAGTTCGCGGTACAATGAGCAGTTCTTC CASSSRYNEQFF
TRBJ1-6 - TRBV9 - TGTGCCAGCAGCGTAGGGGTGGGGCAGTATAATTCACCCCTCCACTTT CASSVGVGQYNSPLHF
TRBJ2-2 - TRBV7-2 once TGTGCCAGCAGCCCCGGGGCAGTGAGCACCGGGGAGCTGTTTTTT CASSPGAVSTGELFF
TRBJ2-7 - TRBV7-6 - TGTGCCAGCAGCTTCGAACGGGGCCTGGGCGAGCAGTACTTC CASSFERGLGEQYF
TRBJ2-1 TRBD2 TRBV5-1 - TGCGCCAGCAGCTTGGTCCAGCGGGATCTCAATGAGCAGTTCTTC CASSLVQRDLNEQFF
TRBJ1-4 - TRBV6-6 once TGTGCCAGCGGATCACAGGGCAATGAAAAACTGTTTTTT CASGSQGNEKLFF
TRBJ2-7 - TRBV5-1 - TGCGCCAGCAGCTTGTTCCCCCCGGGTGGGGTTACCTACGAGCAGTACTTC CASSLFPPGGVTYEQYF
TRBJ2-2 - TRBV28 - TGTGCCAGCAGTTTACCGCGGGGAGCGGCCGGGGAGCTGTTTTTT CASSLPRGAAGELFF
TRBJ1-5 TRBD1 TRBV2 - TGTGCCAGCAGTTCCAGACAGGGGACTAATCAGCCCCAGCATTTT CASSSRQGTNQPQHF